Sequencing of this TCR beta chain was carried out in a study of blood T cell repertoires in COVID-19. Across the whole study: The United States, Italy and Spain supplied acute and convalescent COVID-19 samples.

TCRdb keeps only in-frame clones here, not all; method: immunoSEQ multiplex PCR. The sample gives some 180,000 clones, 84% of which show up once; about 12% is in the top ten. V lost 0 bases and J lost 5, with 11 bases in between. This CDR3 has 15 residues. Germline CDR1 MNHEY, CDR2 SVGAGI. Sequencing input: peripheral blood. The J gene is TRBJ1-5, the V gene TRBV6-5; D is unclear. The sequence was collected from a human donor in a cohort sampled during active COVID-19. The CDR3 protein is CASSYSPGPYQPQHF. Written as DNA, the CDR3 is TGTGCCAGCAGTTACTCCCCAGGCCCGTATCAGCCCCAGCATTTT.